The clone carrying this T cell receptor beta chain was counted only a few times. Authors' methods: Amplification with reference gene primers provided the estimates of nucleated cell counts. Some clones are missing from TCRdb's copy, which holds only in-frame ones; the method was immunoSEQ multiplex PCR. For V, J and clone size, that table is used; D and trimming come from the DNA. The sample shows about 130,000 clones, roughly 83% of them seen only once. This record comes from a study of blood T cell repertoires in COVID-19. The TCR originated in a man aged 45-60 years who had recovered from COVID-19. Sequencing input: PBMCs or T cells enriched from blood (not recorded which).

The CDR3 spells CASSPETGTTHSPLHF. The CDR3, as DNA: TGTGCCAGCAGCCCTGAGACAGGGACCACCCATTCACCCCTCCACTTT. V gene TRBV9 combines with J gene TRBJ1-6; 7 nucleotides line up with TRBD1. J gave up 8 bases and V 4 bases, and 12 bases lay outside the gene matches. From germline, CDR1 is SGDLS and CDR2 YYNGEE. CDR3 size: 16 residues.